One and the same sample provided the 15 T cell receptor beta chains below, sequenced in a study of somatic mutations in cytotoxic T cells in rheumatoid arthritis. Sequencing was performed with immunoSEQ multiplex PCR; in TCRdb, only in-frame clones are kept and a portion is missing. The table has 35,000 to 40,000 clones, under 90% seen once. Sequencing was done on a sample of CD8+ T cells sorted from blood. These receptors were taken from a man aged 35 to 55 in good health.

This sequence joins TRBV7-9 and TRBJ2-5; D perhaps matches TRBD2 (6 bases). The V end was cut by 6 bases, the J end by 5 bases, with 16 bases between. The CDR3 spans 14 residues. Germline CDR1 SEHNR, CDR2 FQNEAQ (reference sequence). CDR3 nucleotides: TGTGCCAGCAGGACCGGGAGCCTAGGGGAGACCCAGTACTTC. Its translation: CASRTGSLGETQYF.

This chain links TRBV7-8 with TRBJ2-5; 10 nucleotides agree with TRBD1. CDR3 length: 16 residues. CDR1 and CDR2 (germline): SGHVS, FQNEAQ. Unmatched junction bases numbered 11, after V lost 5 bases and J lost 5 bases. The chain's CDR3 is CASSAYPGTGVETQYF. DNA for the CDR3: TGTGCCAGCAGCGCATATCCAGGGACAGGGGTTGAGACCCAGTACTTC.

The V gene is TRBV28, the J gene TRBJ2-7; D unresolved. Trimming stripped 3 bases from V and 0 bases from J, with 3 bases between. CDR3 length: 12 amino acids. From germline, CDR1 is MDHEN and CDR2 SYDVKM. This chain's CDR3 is CASSFTSYEQYF. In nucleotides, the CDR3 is TGTGCCAGCAGTTTCACCTCCTACGAGCAGTACTTC.

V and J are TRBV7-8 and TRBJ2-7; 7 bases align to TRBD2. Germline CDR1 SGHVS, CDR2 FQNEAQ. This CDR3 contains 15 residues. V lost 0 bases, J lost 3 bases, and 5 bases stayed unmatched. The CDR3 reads CASSLAPSGLYEQYF. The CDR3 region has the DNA TGTGCCAGCAGCTTAGCCCCTAGCGGCCTCTACGAGCAGTACTTC.

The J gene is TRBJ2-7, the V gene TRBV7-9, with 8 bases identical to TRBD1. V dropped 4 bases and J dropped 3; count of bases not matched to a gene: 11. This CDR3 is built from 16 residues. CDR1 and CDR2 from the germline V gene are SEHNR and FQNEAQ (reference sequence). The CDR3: CASSSSRQGRFYEQYF. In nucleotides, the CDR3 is TGTGCCAGCAGCTCCTCCCGACAGGGGCGATTCTACGAGCAGTACTTC.

Written as DNA, the CDR3 is TGTGCCAGCAGTTCCATAGCGGTTAGCACAGATACGCAGTATTTT. This gives the protein CASSSIAVSTDTQYF. The V gene is TRBV28, the J gene TRBJ2-3; D possibly corresponds to TRBD2 (6 bases). This CDR3 has 15 residues. Germline V gene sequence: CDR1 MDHEN, CDR2 SYDVKM. The germline V and J ends were trimmed by 4 bases and 0 bases, with 11 bases remaining between them.

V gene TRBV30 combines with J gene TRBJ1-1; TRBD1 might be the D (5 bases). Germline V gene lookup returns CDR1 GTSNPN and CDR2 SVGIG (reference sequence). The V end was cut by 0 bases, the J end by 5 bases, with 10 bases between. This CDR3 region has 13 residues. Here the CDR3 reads CAWSVQEGTEAFF. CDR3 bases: TGTGCCTGGAGTGTACAGGAGGGAACTGAAGCTTTCTTT.

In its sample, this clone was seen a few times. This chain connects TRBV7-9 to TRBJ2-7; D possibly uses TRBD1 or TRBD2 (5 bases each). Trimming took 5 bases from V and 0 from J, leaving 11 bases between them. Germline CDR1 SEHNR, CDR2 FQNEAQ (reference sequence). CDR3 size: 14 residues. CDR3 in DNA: TGTGCCAGCAGCGCTGGTGGGGGCTCCTACGAGCAGTACTTC. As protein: CASSAGGGSYEQYF.

CDR3 region: CASSWTGNTEAFF. As DNA, the CDR3 is TGTGCCAGCAGTTGGACAGGGAACACTGAAGCTTTCTTT. The chain carries TRBV6-1 and TRBJ1-1; TRBD1 agrees at 7 bases. Germline assignment: CDR1 MNHNS and CDR2 SASEGT. CDR3 size: 13 residues. After removal of 5 bases from V and 1 base from J, the junction contained 1 base not matched to a gene.

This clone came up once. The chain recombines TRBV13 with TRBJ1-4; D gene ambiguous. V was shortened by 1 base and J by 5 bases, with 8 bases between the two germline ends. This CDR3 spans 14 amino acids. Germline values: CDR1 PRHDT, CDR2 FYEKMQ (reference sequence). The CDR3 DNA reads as TGTGCCAGCAGCTTAGTAGGCAGAAATGAAAAACTGTTTTTT. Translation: CASSLVGRNEKLFF.

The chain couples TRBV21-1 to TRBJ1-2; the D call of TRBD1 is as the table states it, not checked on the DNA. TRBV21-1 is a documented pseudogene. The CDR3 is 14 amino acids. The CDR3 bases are TGTGCCAGCAGCCCATGGGGACAGGGGGATGGCTACACCTTC. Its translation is CASSPWGQGDGYTF.

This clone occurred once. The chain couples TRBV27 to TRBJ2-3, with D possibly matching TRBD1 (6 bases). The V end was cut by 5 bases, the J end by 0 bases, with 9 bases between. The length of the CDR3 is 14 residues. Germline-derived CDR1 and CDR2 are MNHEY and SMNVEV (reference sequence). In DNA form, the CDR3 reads TGTGCCAGCAGTGGGGGCTGGAGCACAGATACGCAGTATTTT. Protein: CASSGGWSTDTQYF.

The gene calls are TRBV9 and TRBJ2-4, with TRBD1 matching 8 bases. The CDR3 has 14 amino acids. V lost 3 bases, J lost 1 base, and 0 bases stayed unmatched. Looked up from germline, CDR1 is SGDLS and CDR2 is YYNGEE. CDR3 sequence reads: CASSAGGAKNIQYF. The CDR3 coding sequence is TGTGCCAGCAGCGCAGGGGGCGCCAAAAACATTCAGTACTTC.

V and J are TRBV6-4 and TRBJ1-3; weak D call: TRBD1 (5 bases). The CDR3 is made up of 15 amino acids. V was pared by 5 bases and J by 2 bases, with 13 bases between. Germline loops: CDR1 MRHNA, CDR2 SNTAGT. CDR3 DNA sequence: TGTGCCAGCAGTACGGGACCCGACCCTGGAAACACCATATATTTT. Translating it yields CASSTGPDPGNTIYF.

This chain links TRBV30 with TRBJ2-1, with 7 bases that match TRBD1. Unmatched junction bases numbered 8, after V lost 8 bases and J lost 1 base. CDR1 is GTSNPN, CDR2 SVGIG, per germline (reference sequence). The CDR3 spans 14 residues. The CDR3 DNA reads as TGTGCCAAAGGAGGCAGGGGGTCCTACAATGAGCAGTTCTTC. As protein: CAKGGRGSYNEQFF.